Shown below are 3 T cell receptor beta chains from a single sample sequenced in a study of graft-versus-host responses after intestinal transplantation. Antigens for these TCRs are unknown. TCRdb's table, derived via immunoSEQ multiplex PCR, lists solely in-frame clones and lacks some. The sample has about 93,000 clones, around 93% seen once. Here the sequenced sample was unstimulated CD8+ T cells sorted from spleen or lymph node cells, taken before intestinal transplant. These receptors all stem from a human donor who received an intestinal transplant.

The chain links TRBV19 to TRBJ2-7; TRBD2 matches at 7 bases. Germline V gene sequence: CDR1 LNHDA, CDR2 SQIVND (reference sequence). The V and J ends lost 5 bases and 0 bases, in that order; junction bases with no gene match: 4. The CDR3 is 14 residues long. The chain's CDR3 is CASSLAVSSYEQYF. DNA of the CDR3: TGTGCCAGTAGTCTAGCGGTGAGCTCCTACGAGCAGTACTTC.

The chain combines TRBV5-4 with TRBJ2-7; D unresolved. Germline CDR1 is SGHNT and CDR2 is YYREEE (reference sequence). Trimming removed 0 bases from V and 3 bases from J, with 13 bases in between. The CDR3 length is 15 residues. In DNA form, the CDR3 reads TGTGCCAGCAGCTTGGGAGGCGGAGTTGGCTACGAGCAGTACTTC. This gives the protein CASSLGGGVGYEQYF.

Here the CDR3 reads CASSFGQGANEQFF. Written as DNA, the CDR3 is TGTGCCAGCAGCTTTGGACAGGGAGCCAATGAGCAGTTCTTC. The chain uses TRBV7-6 and TRBJ2-1, with 8 bases fitting TRBD1. Germline CDR1 and CDR2: SGHVS and FNYEAQ. V trimming: 3 bases; J trimming: 6 bases; junction bases outside the gene matches: 4. The CDR3 consists of 14 residues.